A selection of T cell receptor beta chains follows, all from one sample in a study of cytomegalovirus exposure and HLA in healthy donors. Some clones are missing from TCRdb's copy, which holds only in-frame ones; the method was immunoSEQ multiplex PCR. The table includes 150,000 to 200,000 clones, roughly 80% detected once. Sequencing used PBMCs. The receptors here all came from a girl under 10 years old in good health and CMV-seropositive. The CDR3 runs from the conserved cysteine through the conserved F or W. Fields, in order: V gene, D gene, J gene, CDR3 DNA, CDR3 protein. A D gene is named only where the DNA matches it firmly.

>TRBV5-1|TRBD1|TRBJ1-1
TGCGCCAGCAGGACAGGGGCTGAAGCTTTCTTT
CASRTGAEAFF
>TRBV23-1|TRBD1|TRBJ1-1
TGCGCCAGCAGTCAATCCACACAGGGGTTGGGAGCTTTCTTT
CASSQSTQGLGAFF
>TRBV7-9|TRBD1|TRBJ2-5
TGTGCCAGCAGCCCCCCCAGGGGACAGGGAGGGGAGACCCAGTACTTC
CASSPPRGQGGETQYF
>TRBV5-1|.|TRBJ2-5
TGCGCCAGCAGCTTGGGACAACAAGAGACCCAGTACTTC
CASSLGQQETQYF
>TRBV28|TRBD1|TRBJ1-1
TGTGCCAGCAGCCAGGAGGGGGCGAACACTGAAGCTTTCTTT
CASSQEGANTEAFF
>TRBV12-5|TRBD2|TRBJ2-1
TGTGCTAGTGGTTTGGTACTATCGCGGGAGGGCCGTTATGAGCAGTTCTTC
CASGLVLSREGRYEQFF
>TRBV29-1|TRBD1|TRBJ2-3
TGCAGCGTGTGGACAGGGTCGGCAGATACGCAGTATTTT
CSVWTGSADTQYF
>TRBV20-1|.|TRBJ1-2
TGCAGTGCTAGTGAGAGATATGGCTACACCTTC
CSASERYGYTF
>TRBV30|TRBD1|TRBJ1-2
TGTGCCTGGAGTGTACAGGGGATAAATGGCTACACCTTC
CAWSVQGINGYTF
>TRBV7-6|TRBD1|TRBJ1-1
TGTGCCAGCAGCCTAAGGGCCGGGACAGGGTATGACACTGAAGCTTTCTTT
CASSLRAGTGYDTEAFF
>TRBV7-2|.|TRBJ2-5
TGTGCCAGCAGCTCGAAGAGTATCGAGACCCAGTACTTC
CASSSKSIETQYF
>TRBV30|TRBD2|TRBJ2-5
TGTGCCTGGACTAGCGGGGGCCTCTCGGAGACCCAGTACTTC
CAWTSGGLSETQYF
>TRBV18|TRBD2|TRBJ2-5
TGTGCCAGCTCACCAGGACTAGTTGAACAGGAGTTGTACTTC
CASSPGLVEQELYF
>TRBV10-3|.|TRBJ2-5
TGTGCCATCAGTGATAAAGACAGGAACCAAGAGACCCAGTACTTC
CAISDKDRNQETQYF
>TRBV30|.|TRBJ2-7
TGTGCCTGGAGTGTGGCAGGGGCGGGTGAGCAGTACTTC
CAWSVAGAGEQYF
>TRBV28|TRBD2|TRBJ2-5
TGTGCCAGCAGTGGTCCCCCCGGGACTAGCGGGATTCAAGAGACCCAGTACTTC
CASSGPPGTSGIQETQYF
>TRBV30|.|TRBJ2-3
TGTGCCTGGAGTGTCGGACTCCCCGGCACAGATACGCAGTATTTT
CAWSVGLPGTDTQYF
>TRBV4-2|.|TRBJ2-1
TGTGCCAGCAGCCAAGTAGGTCGGGGATCCTACAATGAGCAGTTCTTC
CASSQVGRGSYNEQFF
>TRBV27|.|TRBJ1-5
TGTGCCAGCGCAGGGGTGCGCAATCAGCCCCAGCATTTT
CASAGVRNQPQHF
>TRBV9|TRBD2|TRBJ2-3
TGTGCCAGCAGCGGGACTAGCGCGCATACGCAGTATTTT
CASSGTSAHTQYF
>TRBV5-1|TRBD2|TRBJ2-7
TGCGCCAGCAGCGGCGGGAGCTCCTACGAGCAGTACTTC
CASSGGSSYEQYF
>TRBV5-4|TRBD1|TRBJ1-2
TGTGCCAGCAGCCGAGGGGGCGGCTATGGCTACACCTTC
CASSRGGGYGYTF
>TRBV4-2|.|TRBJ2-1
TGTGCCAGCAGCCAAGATTTAGGGGATAATGAGCAGTTCTTC
CASSQDLGDNEQFF
>TRBV2|.|TRBJ1-2
TGTGCCGCGAGACAGACCTATGGCTACACCTTC
CAARQTYGYTF
>TRBV2|.|TRBJ2-1
TGTGCCAGCAGTCTAACAGGGAGCTCCTACAATGAGCAGTTCTTC
CASSLTGSSYNEQFF
>TRBV6-5|.|TRBJ2-5
TGTGCCAGCAGTTACCCGGTCAAAGAGACCCAGTACTTC
CASSYPVKETQYF